Listed here are 11 T cell receptor beta chains from one sample, sequenced in a study of response to subunit inactivated influenza vaccine. In TCRdb, the RT-PCR reads were re-called with MiXCR into one record per CDR3 protein. The profile shows approximately 530,000 distinct CDR3 sequences, 10% to 15% of them singletons. Sequences were derived from PBMCs from blood, sampled more than 35 days after vaccination. The receptors were sampled from a middle-aged man who received an inactivated influenza vaccine.

The chain joins TRBV20-1 to TRBJ2-7; unclear D gene. V lost 4 bases to trimming and J lost 0 bases, with 10 bases between them. This CDR3 is built from 13 residues. Germline values: CDR1 DFQATT, CDR2 SNEGSKA (reference sequence). CDR3 amino acids: CSAIGSSSYEQYF. CDR3 in DNA: TGCAGTGCTATCGGCAGCTCCTCCTACGAGCAGTACTTC.

Ten or more counts support this clonotype. This chain links TRBV12-3 or TRBV12-4 with TRBJ2-1; TRBD1 matches 9 bases. The CDR3 loop spans 18 amino acids. V gave up 0 bases and J gave up 7 bases; unmatched junction bases: 13. CDR3 nucleotides: TGTGCCAGCAGTTTAGCGAAAATCTGGGACAGGGAATTGAATGAGCAGTTCTTC. Protein sequence: CASSLAKIWDRELNEQFF.

J is TRBJ2-7 and V is TRBV11-1; D might be TRBD2 (6 bases). CDR1 and CDR2 from the germline V gene are SGHAT and FQDESV (reference sequence). This CDR3 contains 15 residues. The V end was cut by 2 bases, the J end by 6 bases, with 17 bases between. In nucleotides, the CDR3 is TGTGCCAGCAGCTTACCGGGATCCGGGGGAGCCGAGCAGTACTTC. The encoded protein is CASSLPGSGGAEQYF.

This clonotype appeared a few times. The chain is built from TRBV20-1 and TRBJ1-1; no reliable D call. CDR3 size: 14 residues. V lost 4 bases, J lost 0 bases, and 12 bases lay in between. In germline, CDR1 is DFQATT, CDR2 SNEGSKA (reference sequence). The CDR3: CSAMAGSMNTEAFF. For the CDR3, the DNA is TGCAGTGCTATGGCAGGTTCTATGAACACTGAAGCTTTCTTT.

This clonotype was observed many times. The chain has TRBV20-1 and TRBJ2-7; D gene ambiguous. Trimming shortened V by 3 bases and J by 0 bases, and 6 bases separated the two germline ends. Germline CDR1 is DFQATT and CDR2 is SNEGSKA (reference sequence). The CDR3 is 12 amino acids. CDR3 bases: TGCAGTGCTAGGGACCCCTCCTACGAGCAGTACTTC. The encoded protein is CSARDPSYEQYF.

This chain links TRBV4-1 with TRBJ2-1; D ambiguous. CDR1 is MGHRA, CDR2 YSYEKL, per germline. The V end lost 4 bases, the J end lost 6 bases, and 10 bases lay between the germline ends. The CDR3 runs 13 residues. CDR3 residues: CASSRTRINEQFF. In nucleotides, the CDR3 is TGCGCCAGCAGCCGTACGAGAATCAATGAGCAGTTCTTC.

This clonotype occurred many times. The chain carries TRBV9 and TRBJ2-1; tentatively, D is TRBD1 (5 bases). The V gene's germline CDR1 is SGDLS and CDR2 YYNGEE. The V gene lost 7 bases and the J gene lost 2 bases, with 10 bases spanning the gap. This CDR3 is 13 amino acids long. The CDR3 DNA reads TGTGCCAGCGGGGCCGAACCCTACAATGAGCAGTTCTTC. Protein product: CASGAEPYNEQFF. Full variable domain (outside the CDR3, taken from reference TRBV9 and TRBJ2-1): DSGVTQTPKHLITATGQRVTLRCSPRSGDLSVYWYQQSLDQGLQFLIQYYNGEERAKGNILERFSAQQFPDLHSELNLSSLELGDSALYFCASGAEPYNEQFFGPGTRLTVL.

The gene calls are TRBV28 and TRBJ2-7; tentative D call: TRBD2 (6 bases). The V end lost 7 bases, the J end lost 2 bases, and 12 bases lay between the germline ends. This CDR3 spans 13 amino acids. The germline gives CDR1 MDHEN, CDR2 SYDVKM. CDR3 residues: CASNSGGPYEQYF. CDR3 bases: TGTGCCAGCAACTCCGGGGGTCCCTACGAGCAGTACTTC.

This clonotype was seen a few times. The J gene is TRBJ2-7, the V gene TRBV7-9, with 9 nucleotides matching TRBD1. CDR1 and CDR2 from the germline V gene are SEHNR and FQNEAQ (reference sequence). The CDR3 length is 14 residues. The V and J ends lost 4 bases and 2 bases, in that order; junction bases with no gene match: 3. CDR3 DNA sequence: TGTGCCAGCAGCTGGGACAGGGCCCCCTACGAGCAGTACTTC. This gives the protein CASSWDRAPYEQYF.

This clonotype was detected a few times. The chain recombines TRBV5-4 with TRBJ2-1; 7 bases line up with TRBD1. The ends lost 4 bases at V and 15 bases at J; junction bases unmatched: 13. This CDR3 has 13 residues. Germline CDR1 reads SGHNT; CDR2 reads YYREEE (reference sequence). The CDR3 loop is CASSRFGTERTFF. CDR3 in DNA: TGTGCCAGCAGCAGGTTCGGGACAGAAAGGACGTTCTTC.

The gene calls are TRBV20-1 and TRBJ2-7; 11 positions match TRBD2. From germline, CDR1 is DFQATT and CDR2 SNEGSKA (reference sequence). The V segment lost 6 bases and the J segment 2 bases; nucleotides outside the gene matches: 6. This CDR3 region has 14 residues. CDR3 loop: CSAPTSGKTYEQYF. The CDR3 nucleotides are TGCAGTGCCCCGACTAGCGGGAAAACCTACGAGCAGTACTTC.